This passage covers 15 T cell receptor beta chains from one sample sequenced in a study of human thymus T cells (TCRdb year 2020). The library was built by means of the immunoSEQ multiplex PCR assay. Imported from immuneACCESS, the table was reduced by TCRdb to in-frame sequences with V and J called. These copies leave out some clones; in studies compared against another copy, an unresolved V gene accounts for under half, and the cause of the remainder is not known. This sample comprises 40,000 to 45,000 clones, 94% of them detected only once. Together, the top ten hold 0.095% to 0.15% of the sample. Sequenced input: blood. The receptors shown here come from a boy younger than two with a congenital heart defect but otherwise immunologically healthy.

The chain employs TRBV27 and TRBJ2-7; D is possibly TRBD1 (5 bases). The CDR3 is 16 amino acids. The V and J ends lost 5 bases and 3 bases respectively, with 20 bases between them. Germline values: CDR1 MNHEY, CDR2 SMNVEV (reference sequence). CDR3 sequence (DNA): TGTGCCAGCAGTCCCCAAGACAGCAATTTTCACTACGAGCAGTACTTC. This codes for CASSPQDSNFHYEQYF.

The rearrangement joins TRBV7-7 to TRBJ2-3, with D maybe TRBD2 (5 bases). V was cut by 3 bases and J by 2 bases, with 12 bases left in between. The germline gives CDR1 SSHAT, CDR2 FNYEAQ (reference sequence). This CDR3 comprises 15 residues. The CDR3 sequence: CASSFSTGYTDTQYF. CDR3 DNA: TGTGCCAGCAGCTTTTCAACGGGGTACACAGATACGCAGTATTTT.

V is TRBV6-1 and J is TRBJ1-1; the D gene is possibly TRBD1 (6 bases). Trimming took off 2 bases at V and 4 bases at J, with 14 bases between the two ends. Germline loops: CDR1 MNHNS, CDR2 SASEGT. This CDR3 spans 15 amino acids. The CDR3 here is CASSERRGGGTEAFF. CDR3 DNA sequence: TGTGCCAGCAGTGAACGCAGGGGAGGGGGCACTGAAGCTTTCTTT.

This sequence joins TRBV7-8 and TRBJ2-2; unclear D gene. V gave up 5 bases and J gave up 0 bases, with 7 bases separating them. Germline CDR1 SGHVS, CDR2 FQNEAQ. This CDR3 is built from 14 residues. CDR3 protein: CASSPRTNTGELFF. The CDR3 region has the DNA TGTGCCAGCAGCCCCCGAACGAACACCGGGGAGCTGTTTTTT.

The chain has TRBV30 and TRBJ2-3; 10 bases agree with TRBD1. V trimming: 2 bases; J trimming: 4 bases; junction bases outside the gene matches: 6. Germline V gives CDR1 GTSNPN, CDR2 SVGIG (reference sequence). The CDR3 runs to 15 residues. CDR3 amino acids: CAWSTGQGDADTQYF. Written as DNA, the CDR3 is TGTGCCTGGAGTACAGGACAGGGGGACGCAGATACGCAGTATTTT.

The V gene is TRBV5-8, the J gene TRBJ2-3; perhaps D is TRBD1 or TRBD2 (6 bases each). V shed 2 bases and J shed 4 bases, with 17 bases lying between them. Germline-derived CDR1 and CDR2 are SGHTS and YDEGEE. The CDR3 runs 16 residues. CDR3 residues: CASSFGPGGGADTQYF. The CDR3 DNA is TGTGCCAGCAGCTTTGGCCCCGGGGGCGGTGCAGATACGCAGTATTTT.

The chain joins TRBV15 to TRBJ2-5; D unclear. Trimming left V 9 bases short and J 1 base short, with 27 bases between. Germline V gene lookup returns CDR1 LNHNV and CDR2 YYDKDF (reference sequence). This CDR3 spans 18 amino acids. CDR3 region: CATTEEIGHQNAQETQYF. DNA of the CDR3: TGTGCCACTACAGAAGAAATCGGCCACCAAAACGCCCAAGAGACCCAGTACTTC.

The V and J genes are TRBV9 and TRBJ2-1, with D unclear. The CDR3 loop spans 13 amino acids. CDR1 and CDR2 from the germline V gene are SGDLS and YYNGEE. The ends were cut back, 0 bases at V and 4 bases at J, with 5 bases in the middle. The chain's CDR3 is CASSVEAYNEQFF. The CDR3 DNA is TGTGCCAGCAGCGTAGAAGCGTACAATGAGCAGTTCTTC. Filled out from reference TRBV9 and TRBJ2-1, the complete variable domain reads DSGVTQTPKHLITATGQRVTLRCSPRSGDLSVYWYQQSLDQGLQFLIQYYNGEERAKGNILERFSAQQFPDLHSELNLSSLELGDSALYFCASSVEAYNEQFFGPGTRLTVL.

The chain uses TRBV9 and TRBJ2-2, with D tentatively TRBD1 (6 bases). Per the germline V gene, CDR1 is SGDLS and CDR2 is YYNGEE. The CDR3 totals 14 residues. V was clipped by 4 bases and J by 1 base, with 8 bases between them. CDR3 protein: CASSMGQNTGELFF. CDR3 coding DNA: TGTGCCAGCAGCATGGGACAGAACACCGGGGAGCTGTTTTTT.

The chain couples TRBV28 to TRBJ1-4; D gene ambiguous. Trimming removed 2 bases from V and 5 bases from J, with 18 bases in between. This CDR3 spans 17 amino acids. Germline CDR1 reads MDHEN; CDR2 reads SYDVKM. In nucleotides, the CDR3 is TGTGCCAGCAGTTTAGTCCCCGCAGACCTTTCAAATGAAAAACTGTTTTTT. This sequence encodes CASSLVPADLSNEKLFF.

The CDR3 protein is CASSQGGASYNEQFF. For the CDR3, the DNA is TGTGCCAGCAGCCAAGGGGGGGCCTCCTACAATGAGCAGTTCTTC. This chain links TRBV14 with TRBJ2-1, with D possibly being TRBD1 or TRBD2 (6 bases each). The CDR3 runs 15 residues. Between the trimmed V and J ends, which lost 1 base and 0 bases, there was a span of 7 bases. In germline, CDR1 is SGHDN, CDR2 FVKESK.

The chain recombines TRBV5-1 with TRBJ2-2; 11 positions agree with TRBD1. The junction had 1 base not matched to a gene; V was cut back by 0 bases and J by 0 bases. This CDR3 has 17 amino acids. Germline V CDR1 and CDR2: SGHRS, YFSETQ. CDR3 protein: CASSLGTGGPNTGELFF. CDR3 in DNA: TGCGCCAGCAGCTTGGGGACAGGGGGCCCGAACACCGGGGAGCTGTTTTTT.

The chain employs TRBV9 and TRBJ2-3; D may be TRBD1 (5 bases). The germline V gene encodes CDR1 SGDLS and CDR2 YYNGEE. The V end lost 4 bases, the J end lost 2 bases, and 11 bases lay between the germline ends. CDR3 length: 14 amino acids. The CDR3 sequence: CASSLDKPTDTQYF. DNA of the CDR3: TGTGCCAGCAGCCTGGACAAGCCCACAGATACGCAGTATTTT.

The chain couples TRBV9 to TRBJ1-2; the match to TRBD1 covers 8 bases. Unmatched junction bases numbered 12, after V lost 4 bases and J lost 7 bases. The CDR3 spans 15 residues. In germline, CDR1 is SGDLS, CDR2 YYNGEE. The CDR3 region has the DNA TGTGCCAGCAGCCCGCGAGTCCCCGGGACAGGTGGCTACACCTTC. It is translated as CASSPRVPGTGGYTF.

The rearrangement uses TRBV9 and TRBJ1-3; no reliable D call. Between the trimmed V and J ends, which lost 4 bases and 0 bases, there was a span of 8 bases. Germline CDR1 SGDLS, CDR2 YYNGEE. This CDR3 is 14 amino acids long. The CDR3 loop reads CASSSQLSGNTIYF. Written as DNA, the CDR3 is TGTGCCAGCAGCTCACAGCTCTCTGGAAACACCATATATTTT.